This T cell receptor beta chain was found in a study of blood T cell repertoires in COVID-19. Study-level information: From the United States, Italy and Spain came samples of acute and convalescent COVID-19. PBMCs, B-cell-depleted T cells, or T cells provided the cDNA or gDNA that made up the material.

This CDR3 spans 13 amino acids. Germline CDR1 reads LGHNT; CDR2 reads FRNRAP. Trimming removed 2 bases from V and 9 bases from J, with 11 bases in between. In the original processing: Scientists estimated how many nucleated cells there were by amplifying reference gene primers. Clones were read by immunoSEQ multiplex PCR, and TCRdb kept only the in-frame ones, dropping some. The DNA gave D and trimming, while V, J and clone size come from that table. Among approximately 150,000 clones listed, approximately 88% were seen once. This chain links TRBV12-5 with TRBJ1-5; D unclear. The source of this sequence is a human donor in a cohort sampled during active COVID-19. The sequenced sample was peripheral blood. CDR3 coding DNA: TGTGCTAGTGGTTTGCCCCTTTTCCGGCCCCAGCATTTT. Encoded protein: CASGLPLFRPQHF.